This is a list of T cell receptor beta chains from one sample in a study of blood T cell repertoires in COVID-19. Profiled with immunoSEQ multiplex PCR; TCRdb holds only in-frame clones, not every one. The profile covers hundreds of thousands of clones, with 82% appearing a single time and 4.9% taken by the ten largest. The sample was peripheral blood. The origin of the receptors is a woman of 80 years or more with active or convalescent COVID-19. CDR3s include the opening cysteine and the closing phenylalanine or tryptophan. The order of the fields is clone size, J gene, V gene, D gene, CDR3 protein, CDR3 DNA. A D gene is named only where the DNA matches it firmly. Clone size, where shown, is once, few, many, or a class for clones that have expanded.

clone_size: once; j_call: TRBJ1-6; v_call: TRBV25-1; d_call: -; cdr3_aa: CASSAMIRSPLHF; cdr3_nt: TGTGCCAGCAGTGCCATGATCCGGTCACCCCTCCACTTT
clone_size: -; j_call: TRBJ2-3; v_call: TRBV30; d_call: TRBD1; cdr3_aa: CTGGLTSTDTQYF; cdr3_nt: TGTACAGGGGGCTTGACTAGCACAGATACGCAGTATTTT
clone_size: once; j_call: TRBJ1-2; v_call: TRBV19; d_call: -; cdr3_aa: CASSSAARDYGYTF; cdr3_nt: TGTGCCAGTAGTTCTGCCGCGCGGGACTATGGCTACACCTTC
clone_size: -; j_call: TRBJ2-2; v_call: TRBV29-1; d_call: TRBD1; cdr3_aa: CSVRGKGQGDHGELFF; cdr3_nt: TGCAGCGTCCGGGGGAAAGGACAGGGGGATCACGGGGAGCTGTTTTTT
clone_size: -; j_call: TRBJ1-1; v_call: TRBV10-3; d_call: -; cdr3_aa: CAISGQVAGGTEAFF; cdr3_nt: TGTGCCATCAGTGGACAGGTTGCAGGTGGGACTGAAGCTTTCTTT
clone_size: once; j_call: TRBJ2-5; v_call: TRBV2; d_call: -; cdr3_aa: CASSDIAFRQETQYF; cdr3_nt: TGTGCCAGCAGTGACATAGCATTCCGCCAAGAGACCCAGTACTTC
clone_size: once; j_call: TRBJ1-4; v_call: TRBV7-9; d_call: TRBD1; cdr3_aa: CASKAGGMEKLFF; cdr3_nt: TGTGCCAGCAAGGCAGGGGGTATGGAAAAACTGTTTTTT
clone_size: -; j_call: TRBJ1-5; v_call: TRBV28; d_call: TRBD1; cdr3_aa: CASRVDRGWGQPQHF; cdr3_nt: TGTGCCAGCAGGGTTGACAGGGGCTGGGGACAGCCCCAGCATTTT
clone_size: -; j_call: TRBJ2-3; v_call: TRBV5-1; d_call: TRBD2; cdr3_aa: CASSWTGTSGGTDTQYF; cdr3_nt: TGCGCCAGCAGCTGGACCGGGACTAGCGGTGGCACAGATACGCAGTATTTT
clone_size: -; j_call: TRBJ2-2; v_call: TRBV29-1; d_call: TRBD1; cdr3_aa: CSARRGLSNTGELFF; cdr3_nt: TGCAGCGCTCGCAGGGGGCTGTCGAACACCGGGGAGCTGTTTTTT
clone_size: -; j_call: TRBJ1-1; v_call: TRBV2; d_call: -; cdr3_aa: CASSGQTMNTEAFF; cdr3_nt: TGTGCCAGCAGCGGACAGACAATGAACACTGAAGCTTTCTTT
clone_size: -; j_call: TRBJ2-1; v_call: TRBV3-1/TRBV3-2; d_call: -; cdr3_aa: CASSASASSYNEQFF; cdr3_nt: TGTGCCAGCTCAGCTAGCGCTAGCTCCTACAATGAGCAGTTCTTC
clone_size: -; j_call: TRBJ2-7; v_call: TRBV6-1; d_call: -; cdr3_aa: CASSEKRDSKLFIHEQYF; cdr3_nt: TGTGCCAGCAGTGAAAAGAGAGACAGTAAGTTATTTATCCACGAGCAGTACTTC
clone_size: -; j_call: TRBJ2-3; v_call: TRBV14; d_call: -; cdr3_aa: CASSQGTTGGHSTDTQYF; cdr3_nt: TGTGCCAGCAGCCAAGGTACTACGGGTGGACACAGCACAGATACGCAGTATTTT
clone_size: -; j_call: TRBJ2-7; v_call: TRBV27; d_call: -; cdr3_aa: CASSFKGTRPYF; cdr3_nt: TGTGCCAGCAGTTTTAAGGGGACTCGACCGTACTTC
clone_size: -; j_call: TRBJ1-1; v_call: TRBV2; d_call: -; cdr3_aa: CASWLDSLNTEAFF; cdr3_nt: TGTGCATCTTGGCTGGACAGTTTAAACACTGAAGCTTTCTTT
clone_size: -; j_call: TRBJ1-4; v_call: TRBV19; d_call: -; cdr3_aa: CASQGRATNEKLFF; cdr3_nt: TGTGCCAGTCAGGGGCGCGCAACTAATGAAAAACTGTTTTTT
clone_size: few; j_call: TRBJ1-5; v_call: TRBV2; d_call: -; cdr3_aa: CASSDPGNQPQHF; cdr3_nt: TGTGCCAGCAGTGATCCGGGCAATCAGCCCCAGCATTTT
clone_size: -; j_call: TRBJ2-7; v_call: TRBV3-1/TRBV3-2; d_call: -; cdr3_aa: CASSHGWAGEQYF; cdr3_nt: TGTGCCAGCAGCCATGGGTGGGCGGGGGAGCAGTACTTC
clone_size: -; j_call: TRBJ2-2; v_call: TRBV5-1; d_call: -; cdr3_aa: CASSLNGANTGELFF; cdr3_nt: TGCGCCAGCAGCTTGAACGGGGCGAACACCGGGGAGCTGTTTTTT
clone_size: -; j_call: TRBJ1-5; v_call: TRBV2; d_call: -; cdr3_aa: CASSDTGFGQPQHF; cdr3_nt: TGTGCCAGCAGCGACACAGGGTTCGGGCAGCCCCAGCATTTT
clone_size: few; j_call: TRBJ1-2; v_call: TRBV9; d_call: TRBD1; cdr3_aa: CASSDRSGTGYYGYTF; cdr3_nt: TGTGCCAGCAGCGACCGATCCGGGACAGGGTACTATGGCTACACCTTC
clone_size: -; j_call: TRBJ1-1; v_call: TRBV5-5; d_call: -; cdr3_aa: CASTSRRGVAEAFF; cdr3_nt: TGTGCCAGCACCTCCAGGAGGGGAGTCGCTGAAGCTTTCTTT
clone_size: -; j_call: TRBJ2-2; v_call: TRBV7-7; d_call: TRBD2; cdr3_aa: CASSPGLAGGSTTGELFF; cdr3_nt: TGTGCTAGCAGCCCGGGACTAGCGGGAGGTTCGACGACCGGGGAGCTGTTTTTT
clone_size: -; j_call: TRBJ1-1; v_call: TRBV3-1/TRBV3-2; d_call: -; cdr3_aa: CASSLGGNTEAFF; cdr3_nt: TGTGCCAGCAGCCTTGGAGGGAACACTGAAGCTTTCTTT
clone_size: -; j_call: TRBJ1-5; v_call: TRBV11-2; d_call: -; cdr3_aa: CASSLQGYNQPQHF; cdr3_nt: TGTGCCAGCAGCCTCCAGGGTTACAATCAGCCCCAGCATTTT
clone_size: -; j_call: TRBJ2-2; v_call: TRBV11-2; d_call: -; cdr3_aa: CASSYAPSGELFF; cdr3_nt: TGTGCCAGCAGTTATGCCCCGAGCGGGGAGCTGTTTTTT
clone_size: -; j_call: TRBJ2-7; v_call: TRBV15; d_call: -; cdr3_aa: CATSQQAESYEQYF; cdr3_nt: TGTGCCACCAGCCAGCAGGCTGAATCCTACGAGCAGTACTTC
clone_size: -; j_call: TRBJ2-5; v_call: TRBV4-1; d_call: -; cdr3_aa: CASSQTPQGQETQYF; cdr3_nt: TGCGCCAGCAGCCAAACCCCCCAGGGGCAAGAGACCCAGTACTTC
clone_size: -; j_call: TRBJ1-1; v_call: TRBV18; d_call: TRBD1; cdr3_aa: CASSLLGTEVEAFF; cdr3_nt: TGTGCCAGCTCACTCTTGGGGACAGAGGTTGAAGCTTTCTTT